The table lists the clone carrying this T cell receptor (beta chain) with a few counts. These data are taken from a study of early T cells in non-severe SARS-CoV-2 infection. Attached unique molecular identifiers marked individual cDNA molecules. MiXCR, run by TCRdb on the 5' RACE reads, gives a single entry per CDR3 protein. The sample lists some 91,000 distinct CDR3 sequences, about 15% occurring once. CDR1 is MNHEY, CDR2 SVGEGT, per germline. This CDR3 region has 15 residues. V lost 2 bases and J 7 bases, leaving 17 bases between the germline ends. The V call is TRBV6-2 or TRBV6-3, the J call TRBJ2-5; D not certain. Sequences were obtained from whole blood. The TCR originated in an adult who was a healthcare worker with PCR-confirmed SARS-CoV-2 infection or an uninfected control (not recorded which). CDR3: CASSYVATPDGTQYF. DNA for the CDR3: TGTGCCAGCAGTTACGTTGCCACTCCTGACGGGACCCAGTACTTC.